Reported below is one T cell receptor (beta chain). This clonotype was seen only a few times. It has no known antigen specificity. Within one base of it there is no much larger clone, and no base qualities were kept. The germline V gene (reference sequence) yields DFQATT for CDR1 and SNEGSKA for CDR2. V is pruned by 6 bases and J by 2 bases, leaving 10 bases of the junction without a gene match. From cysteine to phenylalanine, the CDR3 is 15 amino acids long. Left in the record is the CDR3 DNA by itself, 45 bases read in frame from the first base. Libraries were built with PCR. The sequencing machine was an Illumina HiSeq 2500. TCR library preparation used molecular barcoding, with unique molecular identifiers applied to normalize quantification of the TCRbeta repertoire. TCRdb reanalyzed the raw reads on its own, using fastp at Q25 for trimming and MiXCR for clone calling, and kept in-frame beta chains. Every CDR3 protein is listed once, alongside the most common genes and DNA of its rows. The sample records nearly 550,000 distinct CDR3 sequences, approximately 20% of which are singletons. The ten largest clones add up to 3.3% of the sample.

The sample is drawn from a study of T-cell reconstitution after alpha-beta-depleted transplantation in children (dated by TCRdb to the mid-2010s). Regarding the study in general: Using TCR repertoire profiling, the study quantitatively followed how T-cell immune reconstitution unfolded in children after TCRalphabeta/CD19-depleted allogeneic hematopoietic cell transplantation.

Source: PBMCs from the stem cell graft donor, taken from the stem cell graft. The sequence derives from a human donor who donated a stem cell graft to a child with acute lymphoblastic leukemia. The receptor chain draws on TRBV20-1 and TRBJ2-7; 10 of the junction bases match TRBD2. In nucleotides, the sequence is TGCAGTGCCCAAGAGGCTAGCGGGAGACCCTACGAGCAGTACTTC. It translates as CSAQEASGRPYEQYF.